A single sample is the source of the 8 T cell receptor beta chains below, sequenced in a study of type 1 and type 2 diabetes patients. PCR was run on genomic DNA. Amplification of the beta chain CDR3 used 30 forward and 13 reverse multiplex primers. TCRdb passed the multiplex PCR reads through MiXCR, listing each CDR3 protein once. Here the sample spans 250,000 or so distinct CDR3 sequences, 47% being singletons. Sequenced: peripheral blood mononuclear cells (PBMCs). These receptors were obtained from a young man with type 2 diabetes.

V is TRBV27 and J is TRBJ1-1; maybe TRBD1 (6 bases). The V and J ends lost 5 bases and 4 bases respectively, with 17 bases between them. This CDR3 contains 15 residues. In germline, CDR1 is MNHEY, CDR2 SMNVEV (reference sequence). The CDR3 here is CASSPLSGAVTEAFF. In nucleotides, the CDR3 is TGTGCCAGCAGTCCGTTGTCAGGGGCTGTCACTGAAGCTTTCTTT.

This clonotype was seen a handful of times. This rearrangement joins TRBV12-3 or TRBV12-4 to TRBJ1-2; D not resolved. The CDR3 is 13 residues long. Trimming took 7 bases from V and 1 from J, leaving 10 bases between them. The CDR3 sequence is CASTLDGNYGYTF. DNA for the CDR3: TGTGCCAGCACACTGGACGGTAACTATGGCTACACCTTC.

V is TRBV5-1 and J is TRBJ1-2; 8 nucleotides align to TRBD1. The germline V gene has CDR1 SGHRS and CDR2 YFSETQ. V lost 0 bases and J lost 4; bases outside the gene matches: 11. This CDR3 region has 17 residues. The CDR3 DNA reads TGCGCCAGCAGCTTGGAAACCCAGGGGGCGCGGGGCTATGGCTACACCTTC. Protein: CASSLETQGARGYGYTF.

V usage is TRBV30 and J usage is TRBJ1-1; weak D call: TRBD1 (5 bases). V lost 8 bases and J 1 base, leaving 11 bases between the germline ends. The CDR3 is 12 amino acids. Germline V gene sequence: CDR1 GTSNPN, CDR2 SVGIG (reference sequence). This CDR3 is CAGGRENTEAFF. The CDR3 nucleotides are TGTGCCGGGGGACGGGAGAACACTGAAGCTTTCTTT.

A few counts support this clonotype. The chain joins TRBV19 to TRBJ2-3, with TRBD1 matching 9 bases. This CDR3 has 15 residues. Germline V CDR1 and CDR2: LNHDA, SQIVND (reference sequence). After removal of 7 bases from V and 2 bases from J, the junction contained 7 bases not matched to a gene. The CDR3 region is CASNSDRGTTDTQYF. The DNA for the CDR3 is TGTGCCAGTAACTCCGACAGGGGGACCACAGATACGCAGTATTTT.

This clonotype was detected ten times or more. The chain combines TRBV2 with TRBJ1-2; 7 bases align to TRBD1. In germline, CDR1 is SNHLY, CDR2 FYNNEI. This CDR3 contains 11 residues. The CDR3 coding sequence is TGTGCTTCGCAGGGGGTAGGCGGCTACACCTTC. This gives the protein CASQGVGGYTF.

J is TRBJ2-2 and V is TRBV12-3 or TRBV12-4; D not resolved. The ends were cut back, 3 bases at V and 8 bases at J, with 7 bases in the middle. There are 12 residues in the CDR3. CDR3 sequence: CASSLVVGELFF. The CDR3 nucleotides are TGTGCCAGCAGTTTGGTAGTGGGGGAGCTGTTTTTT.

The gene calls are TRBV6-5 and TRBJ2-2; D may match TRBD1 or TRBD2 (5 bases each). Germline-derived CDR1 and CDR2 are MNHEY and SVGAGI. Deletions cut 7 bases from V and 1 base from J, with 19 bases between. The CDR3 totals 17 residues. The CDR3 loop is CASTQWGTKWNTGELFF. The CDR3 DNA reads TGTGCCAGCACCCAATGGGGGACGAAGTGGAACACCGGGGAGCTGTTTTTT.